This T cell receptor beta chain was profiled in a study of T cells after yellow fever vaccination. TCRdb redid the calling of the 5' RACE reads with MiXCR, one entry per CDR3 protein. The sample shows more than 300,000 distinct CDR3 sequences, about 4.5% of them seen only once. The CDR3 length is 19 residues. The V gene lost 4 bases and the J gene lost 1 base, with 28 bases spanning the gap. Germline V lookup: CDR1 SQVTM, CDR2 ANQGSEA. The source of this sequence is a man between 18 and 29 years old who received the YFV17D yellow fever vaccine. This chain links TRBV29-1 with TRBJ1-1; D is perhaps TRBD1 (5 bases). Source: PBMCs, taken 15 days after the yellow fever booster vaccination. The CDR3 loop is CSVVLEPGQGYPANTEAFF. Written as DNA, the CDR3 is TGCAGCGTTGTCCTCGAACCGGGCCAGGGATACCCGGCGAACACTGAAGCTTTCTTT.